One T cell receptor (beta chain) is described in this entry. The CDR3 covers 16 residues. Per the germline V gene, CDR1 is SGHKS and CDR2 is YYEKEE (reference sequence). Trimming stripped 1 base from V and 2 bases from J, with 16 bases between. These data originate in a study of control samples from healthy donors and cancer patients. Generated by immunoSEQ multiplex PCR, the TCRdb table keeps only in-frame clones and is missing some. The sample has approximately 150,000 clones; around 92% are singletons. The sequencing sample was made of PBMCs. This receptor was identified in a man aged 45 to 65 with head and neck cancer. The rearrangement links TRBV5-5 to TRBJ2-7; D is undetermined. Written as DNA, the CDR3 is TGTGCCAGCAGCTTGCCGGGCGTCTTCTCTACCTACGAGCAGTACTTC. Protein: CASSLPGVFSTYEQYF.